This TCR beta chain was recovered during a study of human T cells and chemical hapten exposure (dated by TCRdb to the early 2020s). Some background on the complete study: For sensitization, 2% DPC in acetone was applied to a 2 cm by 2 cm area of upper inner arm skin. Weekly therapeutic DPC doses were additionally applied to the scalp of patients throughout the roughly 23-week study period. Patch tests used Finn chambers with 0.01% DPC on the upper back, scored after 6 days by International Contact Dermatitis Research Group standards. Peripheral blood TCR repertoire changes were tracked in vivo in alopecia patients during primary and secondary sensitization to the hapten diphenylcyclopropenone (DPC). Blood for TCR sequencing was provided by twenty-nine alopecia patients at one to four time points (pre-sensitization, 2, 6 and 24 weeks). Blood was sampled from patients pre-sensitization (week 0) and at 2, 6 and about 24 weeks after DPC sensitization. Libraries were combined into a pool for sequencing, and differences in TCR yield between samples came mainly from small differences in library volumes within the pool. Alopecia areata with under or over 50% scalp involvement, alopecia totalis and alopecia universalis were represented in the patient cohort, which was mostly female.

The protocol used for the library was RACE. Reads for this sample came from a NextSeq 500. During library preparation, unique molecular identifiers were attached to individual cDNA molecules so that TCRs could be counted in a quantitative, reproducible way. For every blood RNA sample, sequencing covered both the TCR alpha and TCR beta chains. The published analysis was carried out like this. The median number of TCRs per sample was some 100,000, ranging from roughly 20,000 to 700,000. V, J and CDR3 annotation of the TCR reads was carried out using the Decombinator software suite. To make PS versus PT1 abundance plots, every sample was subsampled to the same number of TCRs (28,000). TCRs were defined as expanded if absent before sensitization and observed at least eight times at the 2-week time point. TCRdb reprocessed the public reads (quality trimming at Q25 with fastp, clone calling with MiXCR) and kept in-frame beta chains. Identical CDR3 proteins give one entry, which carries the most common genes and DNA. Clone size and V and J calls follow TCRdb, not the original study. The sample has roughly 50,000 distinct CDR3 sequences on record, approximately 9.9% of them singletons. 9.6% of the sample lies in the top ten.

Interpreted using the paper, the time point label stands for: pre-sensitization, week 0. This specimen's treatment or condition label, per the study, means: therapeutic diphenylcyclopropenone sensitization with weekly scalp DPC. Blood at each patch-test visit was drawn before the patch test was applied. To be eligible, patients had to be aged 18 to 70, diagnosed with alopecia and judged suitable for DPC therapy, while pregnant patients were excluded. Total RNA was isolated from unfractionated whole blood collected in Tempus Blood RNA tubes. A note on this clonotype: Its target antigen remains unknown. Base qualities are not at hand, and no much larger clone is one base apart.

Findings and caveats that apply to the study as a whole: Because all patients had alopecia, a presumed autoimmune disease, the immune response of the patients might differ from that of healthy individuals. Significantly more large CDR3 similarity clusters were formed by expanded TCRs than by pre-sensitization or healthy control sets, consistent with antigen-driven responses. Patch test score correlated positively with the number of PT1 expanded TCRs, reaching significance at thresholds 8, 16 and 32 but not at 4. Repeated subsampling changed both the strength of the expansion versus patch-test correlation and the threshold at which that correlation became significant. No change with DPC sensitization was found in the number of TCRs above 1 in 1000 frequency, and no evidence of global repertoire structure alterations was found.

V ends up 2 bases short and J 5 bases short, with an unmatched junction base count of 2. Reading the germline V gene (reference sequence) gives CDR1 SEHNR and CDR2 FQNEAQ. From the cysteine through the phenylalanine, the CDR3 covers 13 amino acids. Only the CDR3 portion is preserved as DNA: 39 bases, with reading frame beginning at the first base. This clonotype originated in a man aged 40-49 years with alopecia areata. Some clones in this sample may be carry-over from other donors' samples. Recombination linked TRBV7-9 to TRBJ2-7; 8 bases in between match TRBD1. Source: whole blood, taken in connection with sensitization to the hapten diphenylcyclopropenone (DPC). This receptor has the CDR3 CASSLPTGDEQYF. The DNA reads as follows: TGTGCCAGCAGCTTACCGACAGGGGACGAGCAGTACTTC.